This TCR beta chain was documented in a study of PD-1 blockade in mismatch repair-deficient tumors. In the study overall: Enrolled about 2013-2016, patients had progressing, pretreated mismatch repair-deficient cancers of 12 to 13 types. Whole-study findings and limits: After pembrolizumab, tumor-resident clones rose rapidly, then generally contracted before radiologic responses.

PCR or immunohistochemistry showed mismatch repair deficiency in every enrolled patient. TCR sequencing covered three patients who responded to pembrolizumab. The germline V gene encodes CDR1 MNHEY and CDR2 SMNVEV (reference sequence). Deletions cut 7 bases from V and 2 bases from J, with 10 bases between. The CDR3 is made up of 13 amino acids. Libraries were prepared by immunoSEQ multiplex PCR; TCRdb keeps only in-frame clonotypes and omits some of them. The sample lists about 120,000 clones, about three quarters occurring once. Details on this clone: No antigen is known for it.

The material was peripheral blood, obtained about 60 weeks after starting pembrolizumab. V usage is TRBV27 and J usage is TRBJ2-3; D not certain. This TCR was sampled from an adult with mismatch repair-deficient cancer. The CDR3 here is CASTHSPTDTQYF. The CDR3 coding sequence is TGTGCCAGCACCCACTCTCCCACAGATACGCAGTATTTT.